Included here is one T cell receptor beta chain sequence, with context. Antigen unknown. This record comes from a study of T cell responses to AZD1222 COVID-19 vaccine. Findings of the study overall: Donor demographics were predominantly white British with a female majority; clonal diversity may be underestimated. It was only after the peak T cell response that any repertoires were sampled. Once two AZD1222 doses were given, Spike-specific TCR breadth and depth went up.

Clones were sequenced by immunoSEQ multiplex PCR, and TCRdb holds only the in-frame ones, with some missing. The sample lists 65,000 to 80,000 clones; more than 75% were seen once. Per germline, CDR1 SGHRS and CDR2 YFSETQ. The CDR3 length is 15 residues. V was clipped by 4 bases and J by 1 base, with 12 bases between them. The receptor's source is an adult who received the MenACWY meningococcal vaccine as a control. The V and J genes are TRBV5-1 and TRBJ1-3, with D maybe TRBD1 (6 bases). This specimen consisted of peripheral blood, obtained 28 days after the second dose of the MenACWY control vaccine. CDR3: CASSPNTGSGNTIYF. The DNA for the CDR3 is TGCGCCAGCAGCCCGAATACAGGGTCTGGAAACACCATATATTTT. The full variable domain, in which reference TRBV5-1 and TRBJ1-3 provide the parts outside the CDR3, is KAGVTQTPRYLIKTRGQQVTLSCSPISGHRSVSWYQQTPGQGLQFLFEYFSETQRNKGNFPGRFSGRQFSNSRSEMNVSTLELGDSALYLCASSPNTGSGNTIYFGEGSWLTVV.